One and the same sample provided the 18 T cell receptor beta chains below, sequenced in a study of T cell responses to AZD1222 COVID-19 vaccine. Data came from immunoSEQ multiplex PCR; TCRdb stores just in-frame clones and leaves some out. The sample lists about 160,000 clones, around 90% occurring once. The sample consisted of peripheral blood, taken on day 0 of AZD1222 vaccination. Every receptor here comes from an adult in good health.

This chain uses TRBV18 with TRBJ2-1; TRBD2 matches at 8 bases. The V segment lost 4 bases and the J segment 5 bases; nucleotides outside the gene matches: 4. CDR1 and CDR2 (germline): KGHSH, LQKENI. The CDR3 is 14 residues long. This CDR3 reads CASSLGLVNNEQFF. Written as DNA, the CDR3 is TGTGCCAGCTCACTGGGACTAGTAAACAATGAGCAGTTCTTC. Full variable domain (outside the CDR3, taken from reference TRBV18 and TRBJ2-1): NAGVMQNPRHLVRRRGQEARLRCSPMKGHSHVYWYRQLPEEGLKFMVYLQKENIIDESGMPKERFSAEFPKEGPSILRIQQVVRGDSAAYFCASSLGLVNNEQFFGPGTRLTVL.

The V and J genes are TRBV27 and TRBJ2-7; D call uncertain. Trimming removed 5 bases from V and 2 bases from J, with 10 bases in between. The length of the CDR3 is 13 residues. The germline CDR1 and CDR2 sequences are MNHEY and SMNVEV (reference sequence). This CDR3 is CASSPPSTYEQYF. CDR3 in DNA: TGTGCCAGCAGTCCTCCGTCAACCTACGAGCAGTACTTC.

This clone has only one observation. The V call is TRBV7-9, the J call TRBJ2-1; 12 bases are shared with TRBD2. The V gene's germline CDR1 is SEHNR and CDR2 FQNEAQ (reference sequence). CDR3 length: 12 residues. Losses at the gene ends were 4 bases for V and 14 bases for J; bases not matched to a gene: 3. The DNA for the CDR3 is TGTGCCAGCAGCTCTGGACTAGCGGGGAAGTTCTTC. Its translation is CASSSGLAGKFF.

The J gene is TRBJ2-7, the V gene TRBV27, with 8 bases that match TRBD2. V was clipped by 7 bases and J by 4 bases; unmatched bases: 15. Germline V lookup: CDR1 MNHEY, CDR2 SMNVEV (reference sequence). This CDR3 spans 16 amino acids. DNA for the CDR3: TGTGCCAGCACCGAATTCAAAGGAGCGGGAGTGTACGAGCAGTACTTC. It codes for CASTEFKGAGVYEQYF.

The chain has TRBV19 and TRBJ2-5; tentatively, D is TRBD1 (5 bases). V gave up 5 bases and J gave up 5 bases, with 9 bases separating them. Germline values: CDR1 LNHDA, CDR2 SQIVND (reference sequence). This CDR3 has 12 amino acids. The DNA of the CDR3 is TGTGCCAGTAGTGACAGATCGGAGACCCAGTACTTC. Its protein is CASSDRSETQYF.

V gene TRBV10-3 combines with J gene TRBJ1-5; D gene unclear. V lost 7 bases and J 3 bases, leaving 10 bases between the germline ends. CDR1 is ENHRY, CDR2 SYGVKD, per germline. The CDR3 is 13 amino acids. CDR3 sequence: CAIKGADNQPQHF. CDR3 coding DNA: TGTGCCATCAAAGGAGCTGACAATCAGCCCCAGCATTTT.

This clone was recorded once. The rearrangement joins TRBV28 to TRBJ1-5; no clear D. Between the trimmed V and J ends, which lost 3 bases and 1 base, there was a span of 7 bases. Germline assignment: CDR1 MDHEN and CDR2 SYDVKM. The CDR3 has 14 amino acids. CDR3 region: CASSFSGSNQPQHF. CDR3 in DNA: TGTGCCAGCAGTTTCTCCGGGAGCAATCAGCCCCAGCATTTT.

The V gene is TRBV5-1, the J gene TRBJ2-7, with D perhaps matching TRBD2 (6 bases). V was clipped by 4 bases and J by 2 bases, with 19 bases between them. Germline lookup yields CDR1 SGHRS and CDR2 YFSETQ. The CDR3 totals 16 residues. The CDR3 sequence: CASSARDSLLAYEQYF. For the CDR3, the DNA is TGCGCCAGCAGCGCCCGGGACTCCCTTTTGGCCTACGAGCAGTACTTC.

The chain recombines TRBV2 with TRBJ1-1; tentatively, D is TRBD1 (5 bases). This CDR3 has 13 amino acids. Germline assignment: CDR1 SNHLY and CDR2 FYNNEI. The V end lost 4 bases, the J end lost 5 bases, and 11 bases lay between the germline ends. This chain's CDR3 is CASSAEGRTEAFF. The CDR3 DNA is TGTGCCAGCAGTGCGGAGGGGCGGACTGAAGCTTTCTTT.

The CDR3 sequence: CASRYPPDRFDTIYF. The CDR3, as DNA: TGTGCCAGCAGATACCCTCCGGACAGGTTTGACACCATATATTTT. The chain links TRBV2 to TRBJ1-3, with 7 bases matching TRBD1. V was pared by 6 bases and J by 8 bases, with 13 bases of the junction left unmatched. This CDR3 is 15 amino acids long. In germline, CDR1 is SNHLY, CDR2 FYNNEI. Full variable domain (rest looked up from reference TRBV2 and TRBJ1-3): EPEVTQTPSHQVTQMGQEVILRCVPISNHLYFYWYRQILGQKVEFLVSFYNNEISEKSEIFDDQFSVERPDGSNFTLKIRSTKLEDSAMYFCASRYPPDRFDTIYFGEGSWLTVV.

The gene calls are TRBV3-1 (or the pseudogene TRBV3-2) and TRBJ2-5, with D possibly matching TRBD2 (5 bases). Per the germline V gene, CDR1 is LGHDT and CDR2 is YNNKEL (reference sequence). The CDR3 length is 13 residues. V was shortened by 4 bases and J by 1 base, with 7 bases between the two germline ends. The CDR3 DNA reads as TGTGCCAGCAGCCTACGGGGCCAAGAGACCCAGTACTTC. Its protein is CASSLRGQETQYF.

The chain couples TRBV11-1 to TRBJ1-2; D is unclear. CDR3 size: 13 residues. The V gene lost 5 bases and the J gene lost 2 bases, with 9 bases spanning the gap. The germline gives CDR1 SGHAT, CDR2 FQDESV (reference sequence). CDR3 in amino acids: CASSPNENYGYTF. CDR3 coding DNA: TGTGCCAGCAGCCCGAACGAAAACTATGGCTACACCTTC.

The chain joins TRBV7-9 to TRBJ2-7; maybe TRBD2 (5 bases). Germline assignment: CDR1 SEHNR and CDR2 FQNEAQ (reference sequence). The CDR3 runs to 18 residues. The V gene lost 5 bases and the J gene lost 0 bases, with 23 bases spanning the gap. In DNA, the CDR3 is TGTGCCAGCAGCCCGTCCCTCATCTCGGCGGGTCGCTCCTACGAGCAGTACTTC. Protein: CASSPSLISAGRSYEQYF.

Here the CDR3 DNA reads TGTGCCAGCAGCGGCAGGGGAAAGTTTAAGAACTACGAGCAGTACTTC. This translates into CASSGRGKFKNYEQYF. The J gene is TRBJ2-7, the V gene TRBV25-1, with a weak D call TRBD1 (6 bases). Trimming took 6 bases from V and 3 from J, leaving 21 bases between them. This CDR3 comprises 16 residues. CDR1 is MGHDK, CDR2 SYGVNS, per germline.

V usage is TRBV7-6 and J usage is TRBJ1-2; TRBD1 matches at 9 bases. V shed 5 bases and J 8 bases; nucleotides not matched to a gene: 12. The CDR3 totals 15 residues. The germline CDR1 and CDR2 sequences are SGHVS and FNYEAQ. CDR3 region: CASSPQTGGIMGYTF. CDR3 DNA sequence: TGTGCCAGCAGCCCCCAAACAGGGGGCATAATGGGCTACACCTTC.

The rearrangement links TRBV21-1 to TRBJ2-3; the D call TRBD1 from the table was never checked on the DNA. TRBV21-1 is assigned pseudogene status. This CDR3 comprises 18 residues. CDR3 coding DNA: TGTGCCAGCAGCAAAGGGGACAGGGGACCGAGAAGCACAGATACGCAGTATTTT. It codes for CASSKGDRGPRSTDTQYF.

The chain carries TRBV3-1 (or the pseudogene TRBV3-2) and TRBJ2-1, with a weak D call TRBD1 (5 bases). CDR1 LGHDT and CDR2 YNNKEL come from the germline V gene (reference sequence). V lost 1 base and J lost 3, with 10 bases in between. The CDR3 has 15 residues. The CDR3 nucleotides read TGTGCCAGCAGCCAAGGTGTGCAGGGCTACAATGAGCAGTTCTTC. Protein: CASSQGVQGYNEQFF.

This chain uses TRBV10-1 with TRBJ2-3; D not certain. V lost 2 bases, J lost 2 bases, and 8 bases lay in between. The CDR3 is 14 residues long. Germline CDR1 WNHNN, CDR2 SYGVQD (reference sequence). Here the CDR3 reads CASSEGRYTDTQYF. The CDR3 DNA is TGCGCCAGCAGTGAGGGGCGATACACAGATACGCAGTATTTT.